In its sample, the clone carrying this T cell receptor beta chain was seen many times. Its antigen is as yet unknown. CDR3 length equals 14 residues. V was pared by 3 bases and J by 4 bases, with 9 bases between. The data stem from a study of response to subunit inactivated influenza vaccine. General study findings and limits: Authors suggested few new T cells are recruited by each seasonal influenza vaccination.

TCRdb independently ran MiXCR on the RT-PCR reads; one entry per CDR3 protein. The repertoire holds around 470,000 distinct CDR3 sequences, with roughly 7.9% as singletons. The receptor comes from a man aged 45 to 75 who received an inactivated influenza vaccine. This specimen consisted of PBMCs from blood, obtained around 25 months after vaccination. The chain recombines TRBV12-3 or TRBV12-4 with TRBJ2-2; D is unresolved. Written as DNA, the CDR3 is TGTGCCAGCAGTTTTGAAGGGTCCACCGGGGAGCTGTTTTTT. It specifies CASSFEGSTGELFF.